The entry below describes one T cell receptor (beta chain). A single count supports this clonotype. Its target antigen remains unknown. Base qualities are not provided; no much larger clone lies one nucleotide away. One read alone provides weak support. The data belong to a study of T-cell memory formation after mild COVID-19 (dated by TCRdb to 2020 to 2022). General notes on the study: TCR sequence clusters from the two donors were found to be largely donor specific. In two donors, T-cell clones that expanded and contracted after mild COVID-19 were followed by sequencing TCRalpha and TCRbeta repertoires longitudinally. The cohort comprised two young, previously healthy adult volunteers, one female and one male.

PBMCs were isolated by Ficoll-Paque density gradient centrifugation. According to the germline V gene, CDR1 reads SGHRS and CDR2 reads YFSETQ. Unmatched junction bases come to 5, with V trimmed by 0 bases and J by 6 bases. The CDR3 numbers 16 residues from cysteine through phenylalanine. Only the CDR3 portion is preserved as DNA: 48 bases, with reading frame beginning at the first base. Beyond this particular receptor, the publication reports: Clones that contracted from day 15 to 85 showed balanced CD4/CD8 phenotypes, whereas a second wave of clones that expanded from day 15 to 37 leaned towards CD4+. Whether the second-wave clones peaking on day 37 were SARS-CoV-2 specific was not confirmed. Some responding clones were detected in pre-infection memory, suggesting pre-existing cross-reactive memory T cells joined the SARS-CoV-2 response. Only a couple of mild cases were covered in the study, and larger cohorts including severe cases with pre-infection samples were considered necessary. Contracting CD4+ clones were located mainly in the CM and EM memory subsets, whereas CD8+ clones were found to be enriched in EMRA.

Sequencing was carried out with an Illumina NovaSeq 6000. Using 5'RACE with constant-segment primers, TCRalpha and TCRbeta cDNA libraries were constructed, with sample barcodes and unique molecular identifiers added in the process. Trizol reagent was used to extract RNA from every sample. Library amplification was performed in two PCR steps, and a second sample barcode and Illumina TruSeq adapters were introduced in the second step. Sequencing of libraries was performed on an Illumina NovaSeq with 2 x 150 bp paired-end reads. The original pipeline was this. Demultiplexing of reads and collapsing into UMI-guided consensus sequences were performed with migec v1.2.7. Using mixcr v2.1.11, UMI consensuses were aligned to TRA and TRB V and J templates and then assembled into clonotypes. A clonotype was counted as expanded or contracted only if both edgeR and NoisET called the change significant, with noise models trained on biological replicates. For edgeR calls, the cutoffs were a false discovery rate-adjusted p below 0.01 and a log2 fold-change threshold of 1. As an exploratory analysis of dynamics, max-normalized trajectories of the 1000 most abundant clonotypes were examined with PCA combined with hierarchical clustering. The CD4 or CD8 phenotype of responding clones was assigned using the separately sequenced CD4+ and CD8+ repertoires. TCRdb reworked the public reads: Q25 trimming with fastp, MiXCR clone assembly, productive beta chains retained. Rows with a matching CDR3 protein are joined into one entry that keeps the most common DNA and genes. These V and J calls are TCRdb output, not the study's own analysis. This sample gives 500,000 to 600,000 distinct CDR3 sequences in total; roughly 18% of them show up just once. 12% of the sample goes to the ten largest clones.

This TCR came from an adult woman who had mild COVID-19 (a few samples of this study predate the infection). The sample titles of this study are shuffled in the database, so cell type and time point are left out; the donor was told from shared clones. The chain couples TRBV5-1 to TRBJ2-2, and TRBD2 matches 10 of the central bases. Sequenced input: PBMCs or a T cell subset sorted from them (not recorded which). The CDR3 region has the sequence CASSLASGGLPGELFF. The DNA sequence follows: TGCGCCAGCAGCTTGGCTAGCGGGGGCCTACCCGGGGAGCTGTTTTTT.